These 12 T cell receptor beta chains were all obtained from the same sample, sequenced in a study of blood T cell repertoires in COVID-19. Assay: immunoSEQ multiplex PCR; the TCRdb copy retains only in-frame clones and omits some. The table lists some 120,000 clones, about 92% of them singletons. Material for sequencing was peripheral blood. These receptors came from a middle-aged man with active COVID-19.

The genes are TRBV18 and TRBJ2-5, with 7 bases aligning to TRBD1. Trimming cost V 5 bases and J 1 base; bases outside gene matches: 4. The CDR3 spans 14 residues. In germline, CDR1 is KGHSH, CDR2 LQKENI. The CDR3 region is CASSTEGAQETQYF. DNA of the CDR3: TGTGCCAGCTCAACCGAGGGGGCCCAAGAGACCCAGTACTTC.

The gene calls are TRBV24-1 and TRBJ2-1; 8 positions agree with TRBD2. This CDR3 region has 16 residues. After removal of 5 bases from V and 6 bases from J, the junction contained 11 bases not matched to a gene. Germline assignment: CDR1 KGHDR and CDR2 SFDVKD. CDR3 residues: CATSAGGAGVSNEQFF. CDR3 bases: TGTGCCACCAGTGCCGGGGGAGCGGGAGTGAGCAATGAGCAGTTCTTC.

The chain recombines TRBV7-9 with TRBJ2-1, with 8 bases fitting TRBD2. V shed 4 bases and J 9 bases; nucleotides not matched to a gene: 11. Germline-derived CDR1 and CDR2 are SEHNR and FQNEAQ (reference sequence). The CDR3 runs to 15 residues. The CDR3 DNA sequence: TGTGCCAGCAGCTCCACCGGGACTAGGGGAACTGAGCAGTTCTTC. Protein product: CASSSTGTRGTEQFF.

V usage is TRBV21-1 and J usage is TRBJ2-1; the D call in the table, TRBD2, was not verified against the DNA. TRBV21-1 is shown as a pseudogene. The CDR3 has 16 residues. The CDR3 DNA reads TGTGCCAGCAGCAAAGTAGAAGCGAAAAACTACAATGAGCAGTTCTTC. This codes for CASSKVEAKNYNEQFF.

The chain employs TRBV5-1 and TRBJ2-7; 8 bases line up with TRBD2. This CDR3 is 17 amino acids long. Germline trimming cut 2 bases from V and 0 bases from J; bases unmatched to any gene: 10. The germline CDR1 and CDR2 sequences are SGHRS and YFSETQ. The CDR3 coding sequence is TGCGCCAGCAGCTTACGGGGGGGCCGGGGGATCTCCTACGAGCAGTACTTC. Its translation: CASSLRGGRGISYEQYF.

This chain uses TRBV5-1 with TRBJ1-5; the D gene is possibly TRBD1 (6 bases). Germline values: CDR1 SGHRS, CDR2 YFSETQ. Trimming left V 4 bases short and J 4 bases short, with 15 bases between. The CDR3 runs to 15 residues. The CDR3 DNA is TGCGCCAGCAGCCGTACCCCCGGACAGAATCAGCCCCAGCATTTT. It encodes CASSRTPGQNQPQHF.

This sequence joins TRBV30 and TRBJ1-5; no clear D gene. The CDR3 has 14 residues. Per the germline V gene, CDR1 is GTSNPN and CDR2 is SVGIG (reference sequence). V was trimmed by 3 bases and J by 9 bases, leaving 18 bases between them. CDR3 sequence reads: CAWRVSGTVGPQHF. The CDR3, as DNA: TGTGCCTGGAGAGTGAGCGGAACTGTGGGGCCCCAGCATTTT.

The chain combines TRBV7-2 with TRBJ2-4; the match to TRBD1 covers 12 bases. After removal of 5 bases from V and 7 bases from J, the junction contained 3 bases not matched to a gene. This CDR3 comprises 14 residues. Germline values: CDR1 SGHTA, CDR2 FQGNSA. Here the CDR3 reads CASSRDRGRNIQYF. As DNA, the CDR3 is TGTGCCAGCAGCCGGGACAGGGGGCGGAACATTCAGTACTTC.

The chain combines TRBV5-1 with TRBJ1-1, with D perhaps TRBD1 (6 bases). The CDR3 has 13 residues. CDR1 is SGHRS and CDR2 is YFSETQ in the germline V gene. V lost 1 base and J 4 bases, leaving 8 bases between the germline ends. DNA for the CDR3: TGCGCCAGCAGCTTGCAGGGGAGCACTGAAGCTTTCTTT. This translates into CASSLQGSTEAFF.

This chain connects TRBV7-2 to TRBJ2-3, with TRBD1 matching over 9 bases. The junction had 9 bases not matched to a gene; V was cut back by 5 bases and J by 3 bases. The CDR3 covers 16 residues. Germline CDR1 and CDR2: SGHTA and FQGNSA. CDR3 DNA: TGTGCCAGCAGCCCTCAACCGGGACAGGGAACAGATACGCAGTATTTT. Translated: CASSPQPGQGTDTQYF.

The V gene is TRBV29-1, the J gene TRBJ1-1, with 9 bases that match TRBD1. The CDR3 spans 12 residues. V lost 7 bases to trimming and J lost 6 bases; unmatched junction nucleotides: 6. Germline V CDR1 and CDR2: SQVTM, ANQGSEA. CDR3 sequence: CSAGTGRAEAFF. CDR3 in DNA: TGCAGCGCGGGGACAGGGAGAGCTGAAGCTTTCTTT.

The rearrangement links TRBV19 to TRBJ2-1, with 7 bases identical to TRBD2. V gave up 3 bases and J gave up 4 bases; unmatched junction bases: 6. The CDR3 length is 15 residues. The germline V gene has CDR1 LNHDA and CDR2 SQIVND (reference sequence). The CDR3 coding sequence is TGTGCCAGTAGTATTTACAGCGGGGTTTACAATGAGCAGTTCTTC. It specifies CASSIYSGVYNEQFF.